Reported below is one TCR beta chain. This entry belongs to a study of technical replicates of blood from several donors. The repertoire was sequenced with immunoSEQ multiplex PCR; TCRdb's copy has only in-frame clones and lacks some. This sample has 90,000 to 100,000 clones, with approximately 95% found just once. Sequences were obtained from T cells isolated from PBMCs. The TCR originated in a human donor in good health.

The CDR3 nucleotides are TGTGCCAGCACGGACAGGAGCTATGGCTACACCTTC. Protein sequence: CASTDRSYGYTF. The chain employs TRBV6-5 and TRBJ1-2; 7 positions agree with TRBD1. From germline, CDR1 is MNHEY and CDR2 SVGAGI. V trimming: 7 bases; J trimming: 4 bases; junction bases outside the gene matches: 3. The CDR3 is 12 residues long.